The 21 T cell receptor beta chains below come from one sample, sequenced in a study of blood T cell repertoires in COVID-19. TCRdb's table, derived via immunoSEQ multiplex PCR, lists solely in-frame clones and lacks some. The profile shows about 270,000 clones, around 90% of them singletons. The sample comprised PBMCs or T cells enriched from blood (not recorded which). These receptors came from a woman aged 25 to 39 with acute COVID-19.

This chain links TRBV19 with TRBJ2-1; 7 bases fit TRBD1. Per the germline V gene, CDR1 is LNHDA and CDR2 is SQIVND (reference sequence). The junction had 7 bases not matched to a gene; V was cut back by 9 bases and J by 2 bases. The CDR3 runs to 14 residues. CDR3 region: CASTPRGPYNEQFF. The DNA of the CDR3 is TGTGCCAGCACACCGAGGGGGCCCTACAATGAGCAGTTCTTC. The full variable domain, rest sourced from reference TRBV19 and TRBJ2-1, is DGGITQSPKYLFRKEGQNVTLSCEQNLNHDAMYWYRQDPGQGLRLIYYSQIVNDFQKGDIAEGYSVSREKKESFPLTVTSAQKNPTAFYLCASTPRGPYNEQFFGPGTRLTVL.

The genes are TRBV29-1 and TRBJ2-1, with 11 bases that match TRBD1. The CDR3 spans 14 residues. Germline loops: CDR1 SQVTM, CDR2 ANQGSEA. Trimming cost V 7 bases and J 9 bases; bases outside gene matches: 11. CDR3 coding DNA: TGCAGCGCACCGGACAGGGGGCATAGGGGTGAGCAGTTCTTC. This translates into CSAPDRGHRGEQFF.

The chain couples TRBV11-2 to TRBJ1-2; 9 bases map to TRBD1. Looked up from germline, CDR1 is SGHAT and CDR2 is FQNNGV. This CDR3 region has 15 residues. The V gene end was trimmed by 5 bases and the J gene end by 1 base; junction bases not matched to a gene: 5. The CDR3 DNA follows: TGTGCCAGCAGCCCCCGACAGGGGGATAACTATGGCTACACCTTC. Protein sequence: CASSPRQGDNYGYTF.

The chain joins TRBV6-5 to TRBJ1-2, with a possible D match to TRBD1 (6 bases). Trimming took off 6 bases at V and 5 bases at J, with 16 bases between the two ends. The CDR3 runs 14 residues. Germline V lookup: CDR1 MNHEY, CDR2 SVGAGI. CDR3 protein: CASSSAGVSYGYTF. The CDR3, as DNA: TGTGCCAGCAGCTCTGCAGGGGTTTCGTATGGCTACACCTTC.

This chain uses TRBV19 with TRBJ1-2; no reliable D call. With 5 bases removed from V and 4 bases from J, the gap between germline ends came to 14 bases. CDR1 is LNHDA and CDR2 is SQIVND in the germline V gene (reference sequence). The CDR3 has 14 residues. CDR3 in amino acids: CASSPGGASYGYTF. In DNA, the CDR3 is TGTGCCAGTAGTCCAGGAGGAGCTAGCTATGGCTACACCTTC.

The chain uses TRBV7-9 and TRBJ1-2; the D gene is possibly TRBD1 (6 bases). CDR1 is SEHNR, CDR2 FQNEAQ, per germline (reference sequence). This CDR3 region has 13 residues. Trimming stripped 5 bases from V and 6 bases from J, with 13 bases between. Here the CDR3 reads CASSAGTTDGYTF. The CDR3 DNA sequence: TGTGCCAGCAGCGCCGGGACAACGGATGGCTACACCTTC. The full variable domain, with the rest looked up from reference TRBV7-9 and TRBJ1-2, is DTGVSQNPRHKITKRGQNVTFRCDPISEHNRLYWYRQTLGQGPEFLTYFQNEAQLEKSRLLSDRFSAERPKGSFSTLEIQRTEQGDSAMYLCASSAGTTDGYTFGSGTRLTVV.

V usage is TRBV3-1 (or the pseudogene TRBV3-2) and J usage is TRBJ2-7, with TRBD2 matching 16 bases. CDR3 length: 19 amino acids. Germline trimming cut 4 bases from V and 0 bases from J; bases unmatched to any gene: 9. The V gene's germline CDR1 is LGHDT and CDR2 YNNKEL (reference sequence). CDR3 DNA sequence: TGTGCCAGCAGCCCCCAGGGACTAGCGGGAGGGACGAGCTCCTACGAGCAGTACTTC. Its protein product is CASSPQGLAGGTSSYEQYF.

The chain combines TRBV11-2 with TRBJ2-7; a possible D gene is TRBD2 (6 bases). V was cut by 5 bases and J by 0 bases, with 20 bases left in between. From germline, CDR1 is SGHAT and CDR2 FQNNGV. The CDR3 runs to 17 residues. CDR3 sequence (DNA): TGTGCCAGCAGCCCCGAGGGTTTGTGGGAGGTCTCCTACGAGCAGTACTTC. Translating gives CASSPEGLWEVSYEQYF. Full variable domain (remainder filled in from reference TRBV11-2 and TRBJ2-7): EAGVAQSPRYKIIEKRQSVAFWCNPISGHATLYWYQQILGQGPKLLIQFQNNGVVDDSQLPKDRFSAERLKGVDSTLKIQPAKLEDSAVYLCASSPEGLWEVSYEQYFGPGTRLTVT.

This sequence joins TRBV10-3 and TRBJ2-1; 12 bases align to TRBD2. The CDR3 is made up of 20 amino acids. The V and J ends lost 2 bases and 0 bases, in that order; junction bases with no gene match: 11. CDR1 is ENHRY and CDR2 is SYGVKD in the germline V gene. For the CDR3, the DNA is TGTGCCATCAGTGAGCAACCCGGGACTAGCGGGCCGAGCTCCTACAATGAGCAGTTCTTC. Protein sequence: CAISEQPGTSGPSSYNEQFF.

The rearrangement links TRBV7-3 to TRBJ1-1; no clear D. V lost 2 bases to trimming and J lost 1 base, with 5 bases between them. CDR1 is SGHTA, CDR2 FQGTGA, per germline. The CDR3 length is 13 residues. The DNA of the CDR3 is TGTGCCAGCAGCTTAGCAGGGAACACTGAAGCTTTCTTT. Amino acid sequence: CASSLAGNTEAFF.

The chain recombines TRBV15 with TRBJ1-5; 7 bases are a match to TRBD1. The CDR3 length is 15 residues. Germline CDR1 and CDR2: LNHNV and YYDKDF (reference sequence). The ends lost 6 bases at V and 2 bases at J; junction bases unmatched: 7. CDR3 sequence: CATSNDRVGNQPQHF. CDR3 nucleotide sequence: TGTGCCACCAGTAATGACAGGGTTGGCAATCAGCCCCAGCATTTT.

CDR3 nucleotides: TGCAGCGTGAAAAAATCCAAAGGGGCCAATGAGCAGTTCTTC. Translating it yields CSVKKSKGANEQFF. The rearrangement joins TRBV29-1 to TRBJ2-1; D possibly corresponds to TRBD1 (5 bases). This CDR3 spans 14 amino acids. V was trimmed by 6 bases and J by 6 bases, leaving 18 bases between them. CDR1 and CDR2 from the germline V gene are SQVTM and ANQGSEA.

This sequence joins TRBV6-5 and TRBJ2-7; 10 bases align to TRBD2. V lost 6 bases to trimming and J lost 0 bases; unmatched junction nucleotides: 5. Germline CDR1 is MNHEY and CDR2 is SVGAGI. The CDR3 runs 15 residues. CDR3 DNA sequence: TGTGCCAGCAGCATAGCGGGAGGTAACTCCTACGAGCAGTACTTC. This encodes CASSIAGGNSYEQYF.

The chain links TRBV12-3 or TRBV12-4 to TRBJ2-1, with D tentatively TRBD2 (6 bases). With 8 bases removed from V and 5 bases from J, the gap between germline ends came to 10 bases. This CDR3 is built from 12 residues. The CDR3 coding sequence is TGTGCCAGCGGCGGGACTCACAATGAGCAGTTCTTC. Translating gives CASGGTHNEQFF.

This chain links TRBV19 with TRBJ2-2; D possibly corresponds to TRBD1 (6 bases). V was cut by 7 bases and J by 0 bases, with 15 bases left in between. CDR1 LNHDA and CDR2 SQIVND come from the germline V gene (reference sequence). CDR3 size: 16 residues. The chain's CDR3 is CASKGRQAPNTGELFF. CDR3 in DNA: TGTGCCAGTAAGGGAAGACAGGCGCCGAACACCGGGGAGCTGTTTTTT.

V usage is TRBV6-5 and J usage is TRBJ1-1; D is possibly TRBD1 (5 bases). The CDR3 runs to 13 residues. Germline V CDR1 and CDR2: MNHEY, SVGAGI. V dropped 7 bases and J dropped 1 base, with 10 bases sitting between them. The CDR3 region is CASTRTGNTEAFF. In nucleotides, the CDR3 is TGTGCCAGCACCCGTACAGGGAACACTGAAGCTTTCTTT.

V and J are TRBV29-1 and TRBJ1-2; 7 bases agree with TRBD1. V was clipped by 2 bases and J by 5 bases; unmatched bases: 5. Per the germline V gene, CDR1 is SQVTM and CDR2 is ANQGSEA. The CDR3 is made up of 13 amino acids. CDR3 in amino acids: CSVETDRRYGYTF. The CDR3 DNA follows: TGCAGCGTTGAAACGGACAGGAGGTATGGCTACACCTTC.

This chain links TRBV6-5 with TRBJ2-7; 12 nucleotides agree with TRBD1. J lost 4 bases, V lost 4 bases, and 5 bases had no gene match. The CDR3 length is 15 residues. Germline CDR1 and CDR2: MNHEY and SVGAGI. CDR3 sequence (DNA): TGTGCCAGCAGTTCACCGGGACAGGGGGCTTACGAGCAGTACTTC. It specifies CASSSPGQGAYEQYF.

The rearrangement joins TRBV28 to TRBJ2-3; 10 bases are a match to TRBD1. The length of the CDR3 is 16 residues. The germline gives CDR1 MDHEN, CDR2 SYDVKM. J gave up 2 bases and V 7 bases, and 9 bases lay outside the gene matches. The CDR3 is CASNPRDRGSTDTQYF. In DNA form, the CDR3 reads TGTGCCAGCAATCCCCGGGACAGGGGATCCACAGATACGCAGTATTTT.

This chain connects TRBV27 to TRBJ2-7; perhaps TRBD2 as D (5 bases). Germline CDR1 MNHEY, CDR2 SMNVEV (reference sequence). The V gene lost 5 bases and the J gene lost 13 bases, with 15 bases spanning the gap. This CDR3 comprises 11 residues. CDR3 protein: CASSVRTERYF. CDR3 nucleotide sequence: TGTGCCAGCAGTGTCAGGACTGAGCGATACTTC.

The chain couples TRBV3-1 (or the pseudogene TRBV3-2) to TRBJ2-2; TRBD1 might be the D (5 bases). V lost 1 base, J lost 5 bases, and 14 bases lay in between. CDR1 is LGHDT and CDR2 is YNNKEL in the germline V gene (reference sequence). The CDR3 covers 16 residues. The CDR3 DNA reads TGTGCCAGCAGCCAAGGGGCAGGGTTAGAGACCGGGGAGCTGTTTTTT. Amino acids: CASSQGAGLETGELFF.